This T cell receptor beta chain was observed in a study of blood T cells in healthy people across ages. A note on this clonotype: Its antigen is undetermined.

This CDR3 is built from 12 residues. CDR1 is ENHRY, CDR2 SYGVKD, per germline. Trimming removed 11 bases from V and 4 bases from J, with 14 bases in between. Healthy Russian Caucasian donors spanned ages about 6 to 100 years. It was with a sample-barcoded 5' primer and a J-beta primer mix that a second PCR of about 7 to 12 cycles was run. Each cDNA molecule received a tag from a template-switch adaptor that had 12 random nucleotides. TCRdb ran MiXCR on the 5' RACE reads and lists one entry per CDR3 protein. Among over 600,000 distinct CDR3 sequences listed, roughly 20% were seen once. Study-level results: More naive CD4+ cells and higher diversity marked long-lived donors relative to aged donors. Significant beta diversity loss was already apparent by age roughly 38, declining roughly linearly.

This sequence was found in a man between 65 and 85 years old in good health. This rearrangement joins TRBV10-3 to TRBJ1-1; D possibly corresponds to TRBD1 (5 bases). Material: blood. The CDR3 DNA reads as TGTGCCGTAGGTGGGGACGGCACTGAAGCTTTCTTT. It is translated as CAVGGDGTEAFF.